This T cell receptor (beta chain) stems from a study of graft-versus-host responses after intestinal transplantation. Study background: The transplants performed in recipients were multivisceral, liver-intestinal, or isolated intestinal.

The V end was cut by 4 bases, the J end by 5 bases, with 18 bases between. The CDR3 extends over 15 amino acids. CDR1 SGHDT and CDR2 YYEEEE come from the germline V gene. A word on this clone: Its antigen is undetermined.

TCRdb keeps only in-frame clones here, not all; method: immunoSEQ multiplex PCR. The sample contains around 100,000 clones, roughly 84% of which appear only once. Source: unstimulated CD4+ T cells sorted from spleen or lymph node cells, taken before transplant. The source of this sequence is a human donor who was the organ donor for an intestinal transplant. The chain uses TRBV5-6 and TRBJ2-5, with D perhaps matching TRBD1 (6 bases). The CDR3 DNA reads as TGTGCCAGCAGCCCCGGGACAACCCGTCGGGAGACCCAGTACTTC. Its protein is CASSPGTTRRETQYF.